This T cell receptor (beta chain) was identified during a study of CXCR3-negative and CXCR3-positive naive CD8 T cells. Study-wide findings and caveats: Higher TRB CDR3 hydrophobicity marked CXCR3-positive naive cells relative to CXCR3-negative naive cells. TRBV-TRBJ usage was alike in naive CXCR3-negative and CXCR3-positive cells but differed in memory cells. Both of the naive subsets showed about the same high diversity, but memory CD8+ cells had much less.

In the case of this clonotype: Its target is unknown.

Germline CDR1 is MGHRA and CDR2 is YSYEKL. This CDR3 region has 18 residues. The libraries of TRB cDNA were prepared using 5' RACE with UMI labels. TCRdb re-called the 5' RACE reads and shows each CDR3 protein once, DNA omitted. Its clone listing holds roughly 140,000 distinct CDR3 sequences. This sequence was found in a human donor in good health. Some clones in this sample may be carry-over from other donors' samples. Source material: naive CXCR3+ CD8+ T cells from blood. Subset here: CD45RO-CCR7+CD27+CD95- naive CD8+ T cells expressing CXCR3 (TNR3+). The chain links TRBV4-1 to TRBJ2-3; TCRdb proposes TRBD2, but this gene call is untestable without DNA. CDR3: CASSPRPGTPDSTDTQYF.